This entry lists 17 T cell receptor beta chains sequenced from one sample in a study of vaccination effects on CD4 cells after COVID-19. TCRdb's copy holds only in-frame clones and misses some; the assay was immunoSEQ multiplex PCR. The sample lists just under 75,000 clones, 65% to 80% occurring once. Scientists isolated CD4+ T cells after an approximately 11-day culture period ended. Either the mRNA-1273 or the BNT162b2 vaccine was given to participants as two doses. For these TCRs, the target antigens are not known. The sample here was CD4+ T cells from PBMCs cultured without peptide, taken after COVID-19 vaccination. These receptor sequences come from a human donor who received a COVID-19 vaccine.

This sequence joins TRBV9 and TRBJ2-2; TRBD2 aligns across 9 bases. The V and J ends lost 6 bases and 1 base, in that order; junction bases with no gene match: 1. The germline V gene encodes CDR1 SGDLS and CDR2 YYNGEE. The CDR3 runs 14 residues. Here the CDR3 reads CASKLAGNTGELFF. In DNA, the CDR3 is TGTGCCAGCAAACTAGCGGGGAACACCGGGGAGCTGTTTTTT.

The chain combines TRBV7-2 with TRBJ1-2; D may be TRBD1 (6 bases). The V gene lost 4 bases and the J gene lost 4 bases, with 10 bases spanning the gap. The germline V gene has CDR1 SGHTA and CDR2 FQGNSA. The CDR3 is 13 amino acids. The CDR3: CASSSTGLYGYTF. The CDR3 DNA reads TGTGCCAGCAGCTCCACAGGGCTCTATGGCTACACCTTC.

The chain uses TRBV28 and TRBJ1-2; D gene unclear. Germline CDR1 and CDR2: MDHEN and SYDVKM. With 5 bases removed from V and 6 bases from J, the gap between germline ends came to 16 bases. This CDR3 has 14 amino acids. CDR3 nucleotide sequence: TGTGCCAGCAGTCCCAGTTACCTAAGGGATGGCTACACCTTC. Encoded protein: CASSPSYLRDGYTF.

Here the CDR3 DNA reads TGTGCCAGCAGTGATCGTCTGACTAGCGGGGGGGCTCTGACGGAGACCCAGTACTTC. This gives the protein CASSDRLTSGGALTETQYF. This chain uses TRBV2 with TRBJ2-5; 14 bases are shared with TRBD2. Germline V gene data show CDR1 as SNHLY and CDR2 as FYNNEI. Germline trimming cut 3 bases from V and 5 bases from J; bases unmatched to any gene: 14. This CDR3 is 19 amino acids long.

The chain couples TRBV9 to TRBJ1-2, with 7 bases aligning to TRBD1. Trimming cost V 4 bases and J 8 bases; bases outside gene matches: 11. This CDR3 spans 14 amino acids. Germline CDR1 SGDLS, CDR2 YYNGEE. CDR3 loop: CASSPTEGAWGYTF. Here the CDR3 DNA reads TGTGCCAGCAGCCCGACGGAGGGGGCCTGGGGCTACACCTTC.

This clone showed up just a few times. The V gene is TRBV7-9, the J gene TRBJ2-6; 7 bases align to TRBD1. This CDR3 has 15 amino acids. Germline V gives CDR1 SEHNR, CDR2 FQNEAQ (reference sequence). Losses at the gene ends were 7 bases for V and 3 bases for J; bases not matched to a gene: 6. As DNA, the CDR3 is TGTGCCAGCATAAACAGGGGCGGTGGGGCCAACGTCCTGACTTTC. This gives the protein CASINRGGGANVLTF.

The chain links TRBV5-5 to TRBJ1-1, with TRBD1 identical over 8 bases. V was clipped by 6 bases and J by 5 bases; unmatched bases: 6. Germline CDR1 SGHKS, CDR2 YYEKEE (reference sequence). The CDR3 spans 13 residues. In nucleotides, the CDR3 is TGTGCCAGCACCAGGGGACAGGAGACTGAAGCTTTCTTT. This gives the protein CASTRGQETEAFF.

This sequence joins TRBV5-8 and TRBJ1-1; 11 bases match TRBD1. The V gene's germline CDR1 is SGHTS and CDR2 YDEGEE. This CDR3 is built from 16 residues. The V gene end was trimmed by 4 bases and the J gene end by 3 bases; junction bases not matched to a gene: 8. The CDR3, as DNA: TGTGCCAGCAGCGGGGGCGTGGGACAGGGGGACACTGAAGCTTTCTTT. Its protein product is CASSGGVGQGDTEAFF.

This rearrangement joins TRBV19 to TRBJ2-3; 11 nucleotides align to TRBD1. The V gene's germline CDR1 is LNHDA and CDR2 SQIVND (reference sequence). Unmatched junction bases numbered 5, after V lost 7 bases and J lost 5 bases. The CDR3 covers 14 residues. CDR3 nucleotide sequence: TGTGCCAGTAAGGACAGGGGGCGCAGAGATACGCAGTATTTT. Translated: CASKDRGRRDTQYF.

V usage is TRBV5-1 and J usage is TRBJ2-5; no clear D gene. Germline V CDR1 and CDR2: SGHRS, YFSETQ. V dropped 4 bases and J dropped 3 bases, with 10 bases sitting between them. The CDR3 is made up of 13 amino acids. CDR3 region: CASSPPLEETQYF. The CDR3 coding sequence is TGCGCCAGCAGCCCTCCCCTTGAAGAGACCCAGTACTTC. Full variable domain (rest looked up from reference TRBV5-1 and TRBJ2-5): KAGVTQTPRYLIKTRGQQVTLSCSPISGHRSVSWYQQTPGQGLQFLFEYFSETQRNKGNFPGRFSGRQFSNSRSEMNVSTLELGDSALYLCASSPPLEETQYFGPGTRLLVL.

CDR3 in DNA: TGTGCCAGCAGCCCTGCAGGGGGCGGATCAGATACGCAGTATTTT. Translated: CASSPAGGGSDTQYF. The J gene is TRBJ2-3, the V gene TRBV5-4; TRBD1 matches 8 bases. V dropped 4 bases and J dropped 4; count of bases not matched to a gene: 8. This CDR3 contains 15 residues. In germline, CDR1 is SGHNT, CDR2 YYREEE (reference sequence).

This rearrangement joins TRBV2 to TRBJ1-1, with no clear D. Germline CDR1 SNHLY, CDR2 FYNNEI. Trimming took off 6 bases at V and 3 bases at J, with 11 bases between the two ends. The length of the CDR3 is 13 residues. CDR3 protein: CASRGFEDTEAFF. DNA for the CDR3: TGTGCCAGCAGGGGATTCGAGGACACTGAAGCTTTCTTT.

This clone was found a few times. The chain recombines TRBV6-2 or TRBV6-3 with TRBJ2-7; D perhaps matches TRBD1 (6 bases). Trimming removed 2 bases from V and 4 bases from J, with 9 bases in between. Germline V gene data show CDR1 as MNHEY and CDR2 as SVGEGT. The CDR3 length is 13 residues. The CDR3, as DNA: TGTGCCAGCAGTTACCCGGACAGTTACGAGCAGTACGTC. This encodes CASSYPDSYEQYV.

The chain carries TRBV5-1 and TRBJ2-5, with 7 bases matching TRBD1. This CDR3 region has 15 residues. CDR1 and CDR2 from the germline V gene are SGHRS and YFSETQ. The junction had 7 bases not matched to a gene; V was cut back by 4 bases and J by 1 base. The CDR3 is CASSTTGSAQETQYF. CDR3 coding DNA: TGCGCCAGCAGCACGACAGGGTCGGCCCAAGAGACCCAGTACTTC.

The gene calls are TRBV25-1 and TRBJ2-5, with 7 bases identical to TRBD1. J was trimmed by 2 bases and V by 8 bases; bases with no gene match: 11. The CDR3 runs to 15 residues. Per germline, CDR1 MGHDK and CDR2 SYGVNS. CDR3 DNA: TGTGCCAGCTCCCATCGACAGGGCTTACAAGAGACCCAGTACTTC. This encodes CASSHRQGLQETQYF.

This chain uses TRBV6-6 with TRBJ2-4; no definite D call. Germline V gives CDR1 MNHNY, CDR2 SVGAGI (reference sequence). The V gene lost 2 bases and the J gene lost 7 bases, with 9 bases spanning the gap. The CDR3 has 13 residues. Written as DNA, the CDR3 is TGTGCCAGCAGTTACGGAGATCAGAACATTCAGTACTTC. Protein product: CASSYGDQNIQYF.

V is TRBV29-1 and J is TRBJ2-3; D is unclear. Germline-derived CDR1 and CDR2 are SQVTM and ANQGSEA. V was cut by 2 bases and J by 0 bases, with 9 bases left in between. The CDR3 covers 14 residues. The CDR3 DNA follows: TGCAGCGTTGAAAGGAGAACTAGCACAGATACGCAGTATTTT. Translated, it gives CSVERRTSTDTQYF.